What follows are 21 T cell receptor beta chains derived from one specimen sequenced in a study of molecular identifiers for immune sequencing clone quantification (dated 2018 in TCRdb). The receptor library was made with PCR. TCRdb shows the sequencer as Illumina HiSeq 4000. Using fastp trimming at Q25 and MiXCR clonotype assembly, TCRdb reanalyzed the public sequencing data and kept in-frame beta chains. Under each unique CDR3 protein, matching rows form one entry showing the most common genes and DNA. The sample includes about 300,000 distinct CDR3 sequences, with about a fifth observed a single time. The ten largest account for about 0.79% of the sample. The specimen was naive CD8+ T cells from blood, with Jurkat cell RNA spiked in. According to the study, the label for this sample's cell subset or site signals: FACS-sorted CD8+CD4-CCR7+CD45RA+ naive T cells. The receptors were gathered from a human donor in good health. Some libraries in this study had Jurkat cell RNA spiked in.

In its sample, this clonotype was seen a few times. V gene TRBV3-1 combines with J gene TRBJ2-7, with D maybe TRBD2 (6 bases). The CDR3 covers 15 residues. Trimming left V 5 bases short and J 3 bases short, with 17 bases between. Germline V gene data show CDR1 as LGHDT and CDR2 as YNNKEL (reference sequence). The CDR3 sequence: CASSSGNLGSYEQYF. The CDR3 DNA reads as TGTGCCAGCAGCTCAGGGAATCTCGGGAGCTACGAGCAGTACTTC.

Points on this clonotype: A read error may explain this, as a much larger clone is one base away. This chain's CDR3 is CASSIDWTSGAYNEQFF. CDR3 coding DNA: TGTGCCAGTAGTATAGACTGGACTAGCGGGGCCTACAATGAGCAGTTCTTC. The chain couples TRBV19 to TRBJ2-1; 12 nucleotides align to TRBD2. Germline CDR1 LNHDA, CDR2 SQIVND (reference sequence). The length of the CDR3 is 17 residues. V lost 0 bases and J lost 2; bases outside the gene matches: 2.

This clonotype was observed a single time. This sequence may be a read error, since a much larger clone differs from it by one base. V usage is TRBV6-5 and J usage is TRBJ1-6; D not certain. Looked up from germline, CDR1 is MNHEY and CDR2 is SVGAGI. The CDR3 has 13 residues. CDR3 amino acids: CASNPNRDSPLLF. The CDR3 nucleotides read TGTGCCAGCAACCCCAACCGGGATTCACCCCTCCTCTTT.

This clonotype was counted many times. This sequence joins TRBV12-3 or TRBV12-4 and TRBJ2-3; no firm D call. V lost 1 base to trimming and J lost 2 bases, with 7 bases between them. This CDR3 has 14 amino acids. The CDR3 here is CASSLEGITDTQYF. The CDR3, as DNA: TGTGCCAGCAGTTTAGAGGGAATCACAGATACGCAGTATTTT.

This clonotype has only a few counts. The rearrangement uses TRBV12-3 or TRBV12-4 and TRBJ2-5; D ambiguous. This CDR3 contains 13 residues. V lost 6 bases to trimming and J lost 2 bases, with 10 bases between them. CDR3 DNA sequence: TGTGCCAGCAGCTCTGACACTCAAGAGACCCAGTACTTC. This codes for CASSSDTQETQYF.

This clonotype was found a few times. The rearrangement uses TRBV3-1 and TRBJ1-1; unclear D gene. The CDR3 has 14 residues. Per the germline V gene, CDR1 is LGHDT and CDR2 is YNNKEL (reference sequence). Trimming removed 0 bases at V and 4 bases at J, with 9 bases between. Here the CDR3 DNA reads TGTGCCAGCAGCCAAGATGGGGAGGGCACTGAAGCTTTCTTT. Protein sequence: CASSQDGEGTEAFF.

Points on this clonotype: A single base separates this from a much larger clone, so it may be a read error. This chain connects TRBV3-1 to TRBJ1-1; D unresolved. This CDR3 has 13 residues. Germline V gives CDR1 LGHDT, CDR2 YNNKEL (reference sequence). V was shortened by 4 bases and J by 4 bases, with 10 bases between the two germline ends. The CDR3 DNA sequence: TGTGCCAGCAGCCGGTTTGCCCGCACTGAAGCTTTCTTT. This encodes CASSRFARTEAFF.

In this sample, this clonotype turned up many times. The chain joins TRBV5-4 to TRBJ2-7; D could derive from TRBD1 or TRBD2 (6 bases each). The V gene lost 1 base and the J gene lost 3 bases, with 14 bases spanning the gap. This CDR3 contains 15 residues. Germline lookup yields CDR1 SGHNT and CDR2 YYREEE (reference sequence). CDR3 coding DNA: TGTGCCAGCAGCTTGAACAGGGACTCCCACTACGAGCAGTACTTC. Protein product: CASSLNRDSHYEQYF.

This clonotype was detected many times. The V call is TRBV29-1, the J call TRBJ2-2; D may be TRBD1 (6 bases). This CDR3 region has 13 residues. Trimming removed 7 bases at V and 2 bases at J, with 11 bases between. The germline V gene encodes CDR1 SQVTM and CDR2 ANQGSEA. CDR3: CSAEDSNTGELFF. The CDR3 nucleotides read TGCAGCGCCGAGGACAGCAACACCGGGGAGCTGTTTTTT.

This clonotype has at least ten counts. The CDR3 DNA follows: TGCGCCAGCAGCTTGGAGGACGGCTTCCCCGACGCCACTGAAGCTTTCTTT. This gives the protein CASSLEDGFPDATEAFF. The chain recombines TRBV5-1 with TRBJ1-1, with D hard to call. V was cut by 0 bases and J by 4 bases, with 19 bases left in between. Germline-derived CDR1 and CDR2 are SGHRS and YFSETQ. This CDR3 spans 17 amino acids.

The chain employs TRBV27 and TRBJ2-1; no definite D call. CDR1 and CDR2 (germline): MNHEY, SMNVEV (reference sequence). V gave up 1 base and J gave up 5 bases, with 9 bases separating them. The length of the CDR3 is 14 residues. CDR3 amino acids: CASSLWSGNNEQFF. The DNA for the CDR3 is TGTGCCAGCAGTTTATGGTCCGGAAACAATGAGCAGTTCTTC.

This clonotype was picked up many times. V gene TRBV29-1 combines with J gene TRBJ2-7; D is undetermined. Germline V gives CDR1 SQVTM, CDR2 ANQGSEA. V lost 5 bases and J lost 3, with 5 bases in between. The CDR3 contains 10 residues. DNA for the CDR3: TGCAGCGTTCGAGACTACGAGCAGTACTTC. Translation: CSVRDYEQYF.

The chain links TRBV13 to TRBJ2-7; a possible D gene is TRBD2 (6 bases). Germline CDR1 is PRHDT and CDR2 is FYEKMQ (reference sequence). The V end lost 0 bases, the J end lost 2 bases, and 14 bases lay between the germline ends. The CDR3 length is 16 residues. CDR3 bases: TGTGCCAGCAGCTTAGGTTGGGGGGTTGGGACCTACGAGCAGTACTTC. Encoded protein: CASSLGWGVGTYEQYF. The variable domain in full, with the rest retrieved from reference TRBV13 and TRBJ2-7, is AAGVIQSPRHLIKEKRETATLKCYPIPRHDTVYWYQQGPGQDPQFLISFYEKMQSDKGSIPDRFSAQQFSDYHSELNMSSLELGDSALYFCASSLGWGVGTYEQYFGPGTRLTVT.

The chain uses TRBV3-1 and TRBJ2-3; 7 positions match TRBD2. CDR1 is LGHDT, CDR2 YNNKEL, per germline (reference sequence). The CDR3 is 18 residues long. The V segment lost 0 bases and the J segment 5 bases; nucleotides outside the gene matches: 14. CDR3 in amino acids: CASSQDHGSGSLGDTQYF. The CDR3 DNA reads TGTGCCAGCAGCCAAGATCACGGTAGCGGGTCGCTTGGAGATACGCAGTATTTT.

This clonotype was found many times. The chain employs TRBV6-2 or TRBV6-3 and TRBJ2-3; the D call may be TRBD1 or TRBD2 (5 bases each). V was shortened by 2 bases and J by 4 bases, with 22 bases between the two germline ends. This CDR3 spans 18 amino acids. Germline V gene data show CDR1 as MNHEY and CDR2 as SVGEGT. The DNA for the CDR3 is TGTGCCAGCAGTTACCGTTCCGGGGCCTCTCGGTCTGCAGATACGCAGTATTTT. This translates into CASSYRSGASRSADTQYF.

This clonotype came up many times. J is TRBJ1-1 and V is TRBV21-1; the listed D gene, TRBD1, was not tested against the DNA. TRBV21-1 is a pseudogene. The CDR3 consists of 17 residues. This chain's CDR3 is CASSKVMAGGEDTEAFF. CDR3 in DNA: TGTGCCAGCAGCAAAGTGATGGCAGGGGGCGAGGACACTGAAGCTTTCTTT.

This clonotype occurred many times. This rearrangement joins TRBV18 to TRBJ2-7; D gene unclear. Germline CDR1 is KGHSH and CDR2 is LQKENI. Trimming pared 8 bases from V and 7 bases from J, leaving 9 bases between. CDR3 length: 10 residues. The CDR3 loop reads CASPTWEQYF. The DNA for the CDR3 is TGTGCCAGCCCGACTTGGGAGCAGTACTTC.

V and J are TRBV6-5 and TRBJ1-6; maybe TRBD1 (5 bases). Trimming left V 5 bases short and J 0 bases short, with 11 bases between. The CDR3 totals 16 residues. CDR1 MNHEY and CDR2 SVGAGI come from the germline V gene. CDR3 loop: CASSDPGGSYNSPLHF. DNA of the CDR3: TGTGCCAGCAGTGATCCGGGGGGCTCCTATAATTCACCCCTCCACTTT.

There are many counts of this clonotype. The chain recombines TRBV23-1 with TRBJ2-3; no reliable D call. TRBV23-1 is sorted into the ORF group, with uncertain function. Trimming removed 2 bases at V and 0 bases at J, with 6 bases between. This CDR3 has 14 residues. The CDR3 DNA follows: TGCGCCAGCAGTCAACGCCCAAGCACAGATACGCAGTATTTT. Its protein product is CASSQRPSTDTQYF.

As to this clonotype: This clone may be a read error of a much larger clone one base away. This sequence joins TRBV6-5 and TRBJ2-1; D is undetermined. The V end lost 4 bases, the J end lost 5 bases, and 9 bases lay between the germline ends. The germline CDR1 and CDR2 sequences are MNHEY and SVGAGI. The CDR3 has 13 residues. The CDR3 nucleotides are TGTGCCAGCAGTTTTCAAGGGAACAATGAGCAGTTCTTC. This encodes CASSFQGNNEQFF.

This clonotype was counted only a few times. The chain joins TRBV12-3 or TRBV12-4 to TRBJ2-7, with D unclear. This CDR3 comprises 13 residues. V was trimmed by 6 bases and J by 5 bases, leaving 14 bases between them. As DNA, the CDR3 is TGTGCCAGCAGACTCCCCCCCGCGGACGAGCAGTACTTC. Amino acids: CASRLPPADEQYF.